A single sample is the source of the 13 T cell receptor beta chains below, sequenced in a study of sequential checkpoint blockade in melanoma. Profiled with immunoSEQ multiplex PCR; TCRdb holds only in-frame clones, not every one. The table lists approximately 40,000 clones, 80% to 90% of them singletons. Treatment given: randomized to nivolumab then ipilimumab (arm A) or the reverse (arm B). The sample in question was CD8+ T cells sorted from blood (inferred from file names), obtained from a patient given nivolumab and ipilimumab in sequence. These receptors originate from a human donor with melanoma.

V usage is TRBV5-4 and J usage is TRBJ2-1; 13 positions match TRBD2. Germline V gene lookup returns CDR1 SGHNT and CDR2 YYREEE (reference sequence). CDR3 length: 15 amino acids. J was trimmed by 8 bases and V by 4 bases; bases with no gene match: 6. In DNA form, the CDR3 reads TGTGCCAGCAGCACCGGGACTAGCGGGATCGATGAGCAGTTCTTC. This gives the protein CASSTGTSGIDEQFF.

The chain employs TRBV6-6 and TRBJ2-1; 9 bases fit TRBD1. J was trimmed by 4 bases and V by 0 bases; bases with no gene match: 1. Germline CDR1 reads MNHNY; CDR2 reads SVGAGI (reference sequence). The CDR3 extends over 15 amino acids. The CDR3 bases are TGTGCCAGCAGTTACTCGGGGACAGGGTACAATGAGCAGTTCTTC. The encoded protein is CASSYSGTGYNEQFF.

The V gene is TRBV10-2, the J gene TRBJ2-1, with 9 nucleotides matching TRBD2. The CDR3 is 15 residues long. Germline CDR1 reads WSHSY; CDR2 reads SAAADI. J gave up 1 base and V 3 bases, and 1 base lay outside the gene matches. The CDR3 DNA is TGCGCCAGCAGTGAAAGCGGGAGGTCCTACAATGAGCAGTTCTTC. Translation: CASSESGRSYNEQFF.

This sequence joins TRBV4-2 and TRBJ1-1; 8 nucleotides line up with TRBD1. In germline, CDR1 is LGHNA, CDR2 YNFKEQ. The J segment lost 6 bases and the V segment lost 4 bases, leaving 4 bases of the junction unmatched. CDR3 length equals 13 residues. Written as DNA, the CDR3 is TGTGCCAGCAGCCCGAGGACAGGGCCTGAAGCTTTCTTT. Translation: CASSPRTGPEAFF.

This chain joins TRBV6-1 and TRBJ2-7; no reliable D call. This CDR3 is 14 amino acids long. Trimming took 1 base from V and 1 from J, leaving 8 bases between them. The germline CDR1 and CDR2 sequences are MNHNS and SASEGT. CDR3: CASSEVGRSYEQYV. The DNA of the CDR3 is TGTGCCAGCAGTGAAGTGGGCAGATCCTACGAGCAGTACGTC.

This sequence joins TRBV6-5 and TRBJ2-2, with TRBD1 matching over 7 bases. Trimming at V came to 7 bases and at J to 6 bases, leaving 8 bases not matched to a gene. The CDR3 spans 14 residues. Per the germline V gene, CDR1 is MNHEY and CDR2 is SVGAGI. The CDR3 DNA sequence: TGTGCCAGCAAACCGACAGGGTTACCCGGGGAGCTGTTTTTT. Residues: CASKPTGLPGELFF.

This chain connects TRBV2 to TRBJ2-7; D may be TRBD2 (6 bases). In germline, CDR1 is SNHLY, CDR2 FYNNEI. V shed 8 bases and J shed 2 bases, with 10 bases lying between them. This CDR3 is built from 12 residues. The DNA for the CDR3 is TGTGCCAGCGTGGAGGGAGCCTACGAGCAGTACGTC. Translation: CASVEGAYEQYV.

This sequence joins TRBV27 and TRBJ1-5; D might be TRBD1 (6 bases). V lost 4 bases and J lost 7, with 14 bases in between. The CDR3 runs 14 residues. From germline, CDR1 is MNHEY and CDR2 SMNVEV (reference sequence). CDR3 nucleotides: TGTGCCAGCAGTTCAACCACCAGGGGACAGCCCCAGCATTTT. This codes for CASSSTTRGQPQHF.

The chain recombines TRBV6-4 with TRBJ2-2; no definite D call. The V gene lost 3 bases and the J gene lost 3 bases, with 5 bases spanning the gap. Germline V gene sequence: CDR1 MRHNA, CDR2 SNTAGT. CDR3 length equals 13 residues. The CDR3 reads CASSDQDTGELFF. The CDR3, as DNA: TGTGCCAGCAGTGATCAGGACACCGGGGAGCTGTTTTTT.

The table lists this clone with a count of one. This sequence joins TRBV7-9 and TRBJ2-5; D might be TRBD1 (6 bases). Trimming removed 5 bases at V and 11 bases at J, with 12 bases between. CDR1 and CDR2 from the germline V gene are SEHNR and FQNEAQ (reference sequence). There are 11 residues in the CDR3. CDR3 region: CASSTEGEQYF. For the CDR3, the DNA is TGTGCCAGCAGCACCGAGGGGGAGCAGTACTTC.

The chain joins TRBV28 to TRBJ1-5; TRBD1 matches 9 bases. V gave up 4 bases and J gave up 5 bases; unmatched junction bases: 6. The CDR3 extends over 15 amino acids. The germline V gene has CDR1 MDHEN and CDR2 SYDVKM. The CDR3 protein is CASSSRGQGDQPQHF. For the CDR3, the DNA is TGTGCCAGCAGTTCCCGGGGACAGGGTGATCAGCCCCAGCATTTT.

The CDR3 here is CASSLSGQGNGYTF. In nucleotides, the CDR3 is TGTGCCAGCAGTTTATCAGGTCAGGGAAATGGCTACACCTTC. The V call is TRBV27, the J call TRBJ1-2; tentative D call: TRBD1 (5 bases). Germline CDR1 MNHEY, CDR2 SMNVEV (reference sequence). V gave up 0 bases and J gave up 6 bases, with 11 bases separating them. This CDR3 region has 14 residues.

This chain joins TRBV4-3 and TRBJ2-6; D perhaps matches TRBD1 (6 bases). Germline CDR1 and CDR2: LGHNA and YSLEER. Trimming cost V 5 bases and J 5 bases, with 22 bases left between them. CDR3 size: 18 residues. CDR3 bases: TGCGCCAGCAGCTTGAGGGGGACGTCACAAAGCCGGGCCAACGTCCTGACTTTC. It translates to CASSLRGTSQSRANVLTF.